This T cell receptor beta chain originates from a study of CD8 T cells in ankylosing spondylitis. Whole-study findings and limits: Those disease-linked clones were CD8+; they were also relatively rare in peripheral blood.

It was by quantitative 5'-RACE with molecular barcodes that TCR beta libraries were made. MiXCR was run by TCRdb on the 5' RACE reads, yielding one entry per CDR3 protein. The sample has around 150,000 distinct CDR3 sequences, around 6.6% seen once; the top ten hold around 11%. This clonotype was seen at least ten times. Its specificity is unknown. The V end lost 1 base, the J end lost 7 bases, and 19 bases lay between the germline ends. The CDR3 runs to 16 residues. Per germline, CDR1 LGHDT and CDR2 YNNKEL (reference sequence). This chain uses TRBV3-1 with TRBJ1-2, with D possibly matching TRBD1 (5 bases). The sequence was collected from a female donor with ankylosing spondylitis or in good health (not recorded which). Input material: blood, either unsorted or a sorted T cell fraction (not recorded which). CDR3: CASSQGTLGGTAGYTF. CDR3 sequence (DNA): TGTGCCAGCAGCCAAGGAACCCTCGGGGGGACTGCTGGCTACACCTTC.